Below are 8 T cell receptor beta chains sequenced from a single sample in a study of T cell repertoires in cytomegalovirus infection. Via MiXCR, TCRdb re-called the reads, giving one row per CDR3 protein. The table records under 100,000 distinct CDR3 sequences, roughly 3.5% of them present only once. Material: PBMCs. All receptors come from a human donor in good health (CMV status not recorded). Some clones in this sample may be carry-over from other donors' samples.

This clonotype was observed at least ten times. For the CDR3, the DNA is TGTGCCTGGAGGACTAGCGGAACCTACAATGAGCAGTTCTTC. Translation gives CAWRTSGTYNEQFF. The J gene is TRBJ2-1, the V gene TRBV30, with 9 bases lining up with TRBD2. This CDR3 comprises 14 residues. V gave up 3 bases and J gave up 2 bases; unmatched junction bases: 2. Germline V gene data show CDR1 as GTSNPN and CDR2 as SVGIG (reference sequence).

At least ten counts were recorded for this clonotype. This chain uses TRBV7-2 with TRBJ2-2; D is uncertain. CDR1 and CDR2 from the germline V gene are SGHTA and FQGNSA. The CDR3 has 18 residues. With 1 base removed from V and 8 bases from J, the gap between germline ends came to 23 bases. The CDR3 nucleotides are TGTGCCAGCAGCTTAGGGGGTTTGGCACTGGCCATCGTTGGGGAGCTGTTTTTT. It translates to CASSLGGLALAIVGELFF.

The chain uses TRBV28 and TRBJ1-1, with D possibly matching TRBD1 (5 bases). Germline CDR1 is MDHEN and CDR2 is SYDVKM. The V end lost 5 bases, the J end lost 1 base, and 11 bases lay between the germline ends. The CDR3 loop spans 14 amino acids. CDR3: CASSAAGPNTEAFF. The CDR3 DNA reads TGTGCCAGCAGTGCCGCGGGACCGAACACTGAAGCTTTCTTT.

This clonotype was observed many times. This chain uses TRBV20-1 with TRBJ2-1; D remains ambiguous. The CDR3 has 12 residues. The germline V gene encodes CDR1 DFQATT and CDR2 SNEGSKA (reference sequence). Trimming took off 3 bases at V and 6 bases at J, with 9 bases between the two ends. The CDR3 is CSASRVGNEQFF. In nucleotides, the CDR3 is TGCAGTGCTAGCAGAGTCGGCAATGAGCAGTTCTTC.

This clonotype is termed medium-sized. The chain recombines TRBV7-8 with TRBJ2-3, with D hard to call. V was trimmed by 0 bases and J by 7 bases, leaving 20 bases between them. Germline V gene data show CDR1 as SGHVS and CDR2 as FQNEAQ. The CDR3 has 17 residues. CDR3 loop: CASSLARTSRRTYTQYF. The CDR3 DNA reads TGTGCCAGCAGCTTAGCGCGGACGAGCCGCCGGACCTATACGCAGTATTTT.

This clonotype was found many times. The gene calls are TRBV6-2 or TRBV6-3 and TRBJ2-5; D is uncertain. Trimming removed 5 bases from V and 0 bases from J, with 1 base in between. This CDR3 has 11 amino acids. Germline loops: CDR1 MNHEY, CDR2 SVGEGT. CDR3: CASSHQETQYF. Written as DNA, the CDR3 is TGTGCCAGCAGTCACCAAGAGACCCAGTACTTC.

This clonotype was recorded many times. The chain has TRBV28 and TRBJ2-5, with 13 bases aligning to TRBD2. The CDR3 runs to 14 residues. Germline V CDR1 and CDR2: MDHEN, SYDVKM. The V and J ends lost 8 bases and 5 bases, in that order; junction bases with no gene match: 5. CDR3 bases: TGTGCCAGCCTAACTAGCGGGGGGGCTGAGACCCAGTACTTC. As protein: CASLTSGGAETQYF.

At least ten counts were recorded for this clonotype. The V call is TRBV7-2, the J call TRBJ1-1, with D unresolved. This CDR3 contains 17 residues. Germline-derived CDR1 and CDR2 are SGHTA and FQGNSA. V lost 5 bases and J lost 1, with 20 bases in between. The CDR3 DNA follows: TGTGCCAGCAGCCGCTACCCGTTTCCGGGGTCGAACACTGAAGCTTTCTTT. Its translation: CASSRYPFPGSNTEAFF.